These T cell receptor beta chains were read from a single sample in a study of blood T cell repertoires in COVID-19. The method was immunoSEQ multiplex PCR; TCRdb's version includes in-frame clones alone and lacks a portion of them. This table holds 250,000 to 300,000 clones, around 89% found once. Sequencing used PBMCs or T cells enriched from blood (not recorded which). These receptor sequences come from a man between 35 and 55 years old who had recovered from COVID-19. The CDR3 runs from the conserved cysteine through the conserved F or W. D genes are given only for firm matches. Some rows have no size entry. The others give once, few or many, or a class for an expanded clone.

V gene,clone size,J gene,D gene,CDR3 protein,CDR3 DNA
TRBV3-1/TRBV3-2,-,TRBJ2-5,-,CASSRSAGHQETQYF,TGTGCCAGCAGCCGCTCCGCGGGGCATCAAGAGACCCAGTACTTC
TRBV7-9,-,TRBJ2-6,TRBD2,CASSSRPGGYSGANVLTF,TGTGCCAGCAGCTCCCGCCCCGGGGGGTACTCTGGGGCCAACGTCCTGACTTTC
TRBV19,-,TRBJ2-7,-,CASSNRGDRDEQYF,TGTGCCAGTAGTAATCGCGGAGATCGAGACGAGCAGTACTTC
TRBV7-3,-,TRBJ2-3,-,CASSPIHTDTQYF,TGTGCCAGCAGCCCAATCCACACAGATACGCAGTATTTT
TRBV24-1,-,TRBJ2-3,TRBD1,CATSDFPIRAPGGDTQYF,TGTGCCACCAGTGATTTCCCTATCAGGGCACCAGGGGGAGATACGCAGTATTTT
TRBV7-3,-,TRBJ2-2,-,CASSSRDFPTGELFF,TGTGCCAGCAGCTCAAGGGACTTCCCCACCGGGGAGCTGTTTTTT
TRBV5-1,-,TRBJ2-1,-,CASSLFGTDYNEQFF,TGCGCCAGCAGCTTGTTCGGGACTGACTACAATGAGCAGTTCTTC
TRBV19,medium-sized,TRBJ2-7,-,CASSIGLGDRTYEQYF,TGTGCCAGTAGTATTGGTTTAGGGGATAGAACCTACGAGCAGTACTTC
TRBV6-5,-,TRBJ1-3,-,CATHEQGTSGNTIYF,TGTGCCACCCACGAACAGGGTACGAGTGGAAACACCATATATTTT
TRBV6-5,-,TRBJ1-5,TRBD1,CASSYSDRGNQPQHF,TGTGCCAGCAGTTACTCGGACAGGGGCAATCAGCCCCAGCATTTT
TRBV19,once,TRBJ2-3,-,CASSRETSSDTQYF,TGTGCCAGTAGTAGAGAGACTAGTTCAGATACGCAGTATTTT
TRBV6-5,-,TRBJ1-6,-,CASSSGRGDSPLHF,TGTGCCAGCAGCAGCGGACGCGGGGATTCACCCCTCCACTTT
TRBV27,-,TRBJ2-7,TRBD1,CASSLSRYRDRAYEQYF,TGTGCCAGCAGTTTATCGCGTTACCGGGACAGGGCCTACGAGCAGTACTTC
TRBV10-3,-,TRBJ2-5,-,CAISQGGEQETQYF,TGTGCCATCAGTCAAGGGGGGGAGCAAGAGACCCAGTACTTC
TRBV5-1,-,TRBJ1-6,-,CASSLLQGNSPLHF,TGCGCCAGCAGCTTACTGCAGGGGAATTCACCCCTCCACTTT
TRBV5-4,-,TRBJ1-3,TRBD1,CASSLGGTGAGNTIYF,TGTGCCAGCAGCTTGGGCGGGACAGGGGCTGGAAACACCATATATTTT
TRBV5-1,-,TRBJ2-3,-,CASSLGQVDTDTQYF,TGCGCCAGCAGCTTGGGTCAGGTGGACACAGATACGCAGTATTTT
TRBV5-1,-,TRBJ2-2,-,CASSRVGAGELFF,TGCGCCAGCAGCCGGGTCGGAGCCGGGGAGCTGTTTTTT
TRBV27,-,TRBJ2-1,TRBD2,CASSFRPALSGLYNEQFF,TGTGCCAGCAGTTTTCGCCCAGCCCTTAGCGGGCTCTACAATGAGCAGTTCTTC
TRBV18,-,TRBJ1-6,-,CASSPGGAGSYNSPLHF,TGTGCCAGCTCACCGGGAGGCGCCGGATCCTATAATTCACCCCTCCACTTT
TRBV25-1,-,TRBJ2-1,TRBD2,CASRDDLAGAFRQFF,TGTGCCAGCAGGGACGATCTAGCGGGAGCTTTTAGGCAGTTCTTC
TRBV3-1/TRBV3-2,-,TRBJ1-1,-,CASSPPGENTEAFF,TGTGCCAGCAGCCCCCCGGGAGAGAACACTGAAGCTTTCTTT
TRBV3-1/TRBV3-2,few,TRBJ1-4,TRBD1,CASSQDPTGPREKLFF,TGTGCCAGCAGCCAAGATCCGACAGGGCCTCGGGAAAAACTGTTTTTT
TRBV7-2,-,TRBJ2-7,TRBD2,CASSWVPGLAGGLSEQYF,TGTGCCAGCAGCTGGGTGCCGGGACTAGCGGGAGGCCTGAGCGAGCAGTACTTC
TRBV5-1,-,TRBJ2-1,-,CASQTGTSYNEQFF,TGCGCCAGCCAGACCGGGACTTCCTACAATGAGCAGTTCTTC
TRBV6-2/TRBV6-3,-,TRBJ2-1,TRBD2,CASSYSGGSNEQFF,TGTGCCAGCAGTTATAGCGGGGGGTCCAATGAGCAGTTCTTC
TRBV7-9,few,TRBJ2-1,-,CASSLWQHNEQFF,TGTGCCAGCAGCTTATGGCAACACAATGAGCAGTTCTTC
TRBV6-6,-,TRBJ2-2,-,CASSSTRVGTGELFF,TGTGCCAGCAGTTCCACGAGGGTGGGCACCGGGGAGCTGTTTTTT
TRBV27,-,TRBJ1-2,-,CASSRGWGYGYTF,TGTGCCAGCAGTAGGGGCTGGGGATATGGCTACACCTTC
TRBV7-8,once,TRBJ1-2,-,CASHKGGGLGYTF,TGTGCCAGCCACAAGGGGGGGGGTCTCGGCTACACCTTC